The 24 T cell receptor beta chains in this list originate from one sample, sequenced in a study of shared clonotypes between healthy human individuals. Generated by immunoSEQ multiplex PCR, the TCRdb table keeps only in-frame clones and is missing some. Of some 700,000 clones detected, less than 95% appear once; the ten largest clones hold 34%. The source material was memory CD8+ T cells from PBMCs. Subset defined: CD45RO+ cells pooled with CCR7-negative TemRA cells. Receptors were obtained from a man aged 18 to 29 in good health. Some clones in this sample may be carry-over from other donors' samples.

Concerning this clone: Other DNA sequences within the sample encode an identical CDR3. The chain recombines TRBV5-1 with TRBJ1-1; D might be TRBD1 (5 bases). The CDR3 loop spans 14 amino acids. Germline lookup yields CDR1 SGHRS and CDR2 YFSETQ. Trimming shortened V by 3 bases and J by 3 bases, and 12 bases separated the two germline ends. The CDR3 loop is CASSSGRGDTEAFF. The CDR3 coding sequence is TGCGCCAGCAGCTCGGGGCGGGGGGACACTGAAGCTTTCTTT.

DNA of the CDR3: TGTGCCAGCAGCTTAGCGCGTATACTGGAATACGAGCAGTACTTC. This encodes CASSLARILEYEQYF. The gene calls are TRBV7-8 and TRBJ2-7, with no clear D. The CDR3 spans 15 residues. V dropped 0 bases and J dropped 4 bases, with 13 bases sitting between them. The germline V gene has CDR1 SGHVS and CDR2 FQNEAQ.

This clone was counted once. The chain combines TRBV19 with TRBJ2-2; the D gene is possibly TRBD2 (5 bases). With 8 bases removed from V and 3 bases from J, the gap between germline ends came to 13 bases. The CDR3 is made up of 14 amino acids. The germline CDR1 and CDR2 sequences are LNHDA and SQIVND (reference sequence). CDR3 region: CASLPRRDTGELFF. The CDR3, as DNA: TGTGCCAGTTTGCCGCGGCGGGACACCGGGGAGCTGTTTTTT. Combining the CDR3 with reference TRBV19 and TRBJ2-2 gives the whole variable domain DGGITQSPKYLFRKEGQNVTLSCEQNLNHDAMYWYRQDPGQGLRLIYYSQIVNDFQKGDIAEGYSVSREKKESFPLTVTSAQKNPTAFYLCASLPRRDTGELFFGEGSRLTVL.

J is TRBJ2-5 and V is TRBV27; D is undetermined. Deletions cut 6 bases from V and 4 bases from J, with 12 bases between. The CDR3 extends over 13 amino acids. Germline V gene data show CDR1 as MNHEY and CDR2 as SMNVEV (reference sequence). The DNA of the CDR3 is TGTGCCAGCAGCCCCCTTTTTGCAGAGACCCAGTACTTC. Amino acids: CASSPLFAETQYF.

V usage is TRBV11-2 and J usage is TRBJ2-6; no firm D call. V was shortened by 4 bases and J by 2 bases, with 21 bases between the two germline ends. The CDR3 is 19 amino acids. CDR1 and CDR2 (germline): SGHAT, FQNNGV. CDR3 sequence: CASSSDWTAYGTGANVLTF. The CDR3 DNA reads TGTGCCAGCAGCTCAGACTGGACCGCCTATGGGACTGGGGCCAACGTCCTGACTTTC.

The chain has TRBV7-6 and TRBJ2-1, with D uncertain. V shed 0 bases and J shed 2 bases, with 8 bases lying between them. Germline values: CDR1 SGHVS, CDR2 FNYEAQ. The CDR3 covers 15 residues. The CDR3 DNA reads TGTGCCAGCAGCTTAGCTGGCGGAACCTACAATGAGCAGTTCTTC. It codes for CASSLAGGTYNEQFF.

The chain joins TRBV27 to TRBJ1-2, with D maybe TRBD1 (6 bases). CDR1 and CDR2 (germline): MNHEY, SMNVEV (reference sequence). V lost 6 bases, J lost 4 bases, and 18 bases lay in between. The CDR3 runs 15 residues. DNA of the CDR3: TGTGCCAGCAGCGGACTACGGGGGCACGTCTATGGCTACACCTTC. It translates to CASSGLRGHVYGYTF.

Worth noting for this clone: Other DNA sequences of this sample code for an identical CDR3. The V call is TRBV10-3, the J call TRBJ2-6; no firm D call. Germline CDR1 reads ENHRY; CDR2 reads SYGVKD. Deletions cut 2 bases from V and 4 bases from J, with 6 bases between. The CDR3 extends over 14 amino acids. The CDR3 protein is CAISEGTGANVLTF. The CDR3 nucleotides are TGTGCCATCAGTGAGGGAACCGGGGCCAACGTCCTGACTTTC.

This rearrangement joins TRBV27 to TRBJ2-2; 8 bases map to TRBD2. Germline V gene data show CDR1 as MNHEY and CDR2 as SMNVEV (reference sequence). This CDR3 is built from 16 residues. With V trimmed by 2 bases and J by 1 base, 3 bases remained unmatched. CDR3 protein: CASSLAGGVNTGELFF. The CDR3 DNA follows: TGTGCCAGCAGTTTAGCGGGAGGCGTGAACACCGGGGAGCTGTTTTTT.

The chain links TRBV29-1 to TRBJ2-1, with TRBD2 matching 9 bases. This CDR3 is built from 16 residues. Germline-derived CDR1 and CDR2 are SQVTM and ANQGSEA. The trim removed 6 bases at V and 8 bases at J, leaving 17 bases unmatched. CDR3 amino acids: CSVGPSGREGLYEQFF. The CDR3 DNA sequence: TGCAGCGTGGGACCCTCGGGGCGGGAGGGCCTCTATGAGCAGTTCTTC.

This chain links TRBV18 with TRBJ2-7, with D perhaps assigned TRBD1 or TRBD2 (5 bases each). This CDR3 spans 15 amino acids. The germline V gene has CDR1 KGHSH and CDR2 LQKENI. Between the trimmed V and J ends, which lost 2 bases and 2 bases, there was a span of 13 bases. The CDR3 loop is CASSPGGHGAYEQYF. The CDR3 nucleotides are TGTGCCAGCTCACCAGGTGGACACGGGGCCTACGAGCAGTACTTC.

This CDR3 reads CASSAIGPGETEQFF. The DNA for the CDR3 is TGTGCCAGCAGTGCGATCGGACCTGGGGAGACCGAGCAGTTCTTC. V gene TRBV25-1 combines with J gene TRBJ2-1; D is perhaps TRBD2 (5 bases). V lost 4 bases, J lost 10 bases, and 20 bases lay in between. The CDR3 sequence is 15 residues long. Germline V gene sequence: CDR1 MGHDK, CDR2 SYGVNS.

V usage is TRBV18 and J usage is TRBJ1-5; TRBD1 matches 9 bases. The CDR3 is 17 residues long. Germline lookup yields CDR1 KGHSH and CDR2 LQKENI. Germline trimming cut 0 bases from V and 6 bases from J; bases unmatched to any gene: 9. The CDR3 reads CASSPPVTGGASQPQHF. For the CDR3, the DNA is TGTGCCAGCTCACCACCGGTTACAGGGGGCGCGTCTCAGCCCCAGCATTTT.

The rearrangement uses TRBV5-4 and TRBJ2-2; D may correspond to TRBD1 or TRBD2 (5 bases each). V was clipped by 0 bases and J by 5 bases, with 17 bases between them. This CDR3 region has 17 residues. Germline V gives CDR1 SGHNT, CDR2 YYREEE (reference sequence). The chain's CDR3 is CASSLASWGSETGELFF. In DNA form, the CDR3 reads TGTGCCAGCAGCTTGGCCTCTTGGGGGAGTGAGACCGGGGAGCTGTTTTTT.

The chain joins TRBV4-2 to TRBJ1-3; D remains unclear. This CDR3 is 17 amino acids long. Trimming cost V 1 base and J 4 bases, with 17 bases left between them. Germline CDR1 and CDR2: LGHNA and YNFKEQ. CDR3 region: CASSQVRVLAPGNTIYF. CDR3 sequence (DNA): TGTGCCAGCAGCCAAGTCCGAGTCCTCGCCCCAGGAAACACCATATATTTT.

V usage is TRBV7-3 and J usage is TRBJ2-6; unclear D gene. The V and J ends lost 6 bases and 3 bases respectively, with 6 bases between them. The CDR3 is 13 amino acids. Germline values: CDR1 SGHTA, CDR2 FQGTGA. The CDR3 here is CASRWHGANVLTF. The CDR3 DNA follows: TGTGCCAGCAGATGGCATGGGGCCAACGTCCTGACTTTC.

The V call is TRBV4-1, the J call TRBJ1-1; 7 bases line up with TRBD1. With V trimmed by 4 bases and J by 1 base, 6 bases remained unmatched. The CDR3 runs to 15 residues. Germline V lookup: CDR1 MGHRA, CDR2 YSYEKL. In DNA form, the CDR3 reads TGCGCCAGCAGCCCGATGACAGGGCCGAACACTGAAGCTTTCTTT. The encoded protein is CASSPMTGPNTEAFF.

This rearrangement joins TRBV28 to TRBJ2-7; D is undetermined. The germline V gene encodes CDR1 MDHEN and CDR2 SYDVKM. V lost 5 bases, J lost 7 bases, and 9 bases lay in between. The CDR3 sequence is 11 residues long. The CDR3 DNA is TGTGCCAGCAGTCTTCCTGGGGAGCAGTACTTC. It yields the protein CASSLPGEQYF.

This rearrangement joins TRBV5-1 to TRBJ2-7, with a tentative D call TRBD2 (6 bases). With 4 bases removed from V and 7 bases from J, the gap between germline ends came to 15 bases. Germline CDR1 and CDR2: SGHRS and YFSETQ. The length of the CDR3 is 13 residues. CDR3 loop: CASSRGTVGEQYF. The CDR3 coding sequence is TGCGCCAGCAGCCGGGGGACGGTCGGAGAGCAGTACTTC.

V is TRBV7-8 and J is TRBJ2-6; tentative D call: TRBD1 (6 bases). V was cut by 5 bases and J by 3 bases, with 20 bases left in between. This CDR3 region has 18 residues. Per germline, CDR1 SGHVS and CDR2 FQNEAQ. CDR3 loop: CASSLPGAHPGGANVLTF. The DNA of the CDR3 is TGTGCCAGCAGCCTCCCAGGGGCTCACCCGGGTGGGGCCAACGTCCTGACTTTC.

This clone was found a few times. The CDR3 DNA is TGTGCCAGCAGTCCCCACCCCTACTATGGCTACACCTTC. This sequence encodes CASSPHPYYGYTF. The rearrangement joins TRBV27 to TRBJ1-2; no definite D call. Germline V gene sequence: CDR1 MNHEY, CDR2 SMNVEV (reference sequence). V lost 5 bases and J 3 bases, leaving 10 bases between the germline ends. This CDR3 contains 13 residues.

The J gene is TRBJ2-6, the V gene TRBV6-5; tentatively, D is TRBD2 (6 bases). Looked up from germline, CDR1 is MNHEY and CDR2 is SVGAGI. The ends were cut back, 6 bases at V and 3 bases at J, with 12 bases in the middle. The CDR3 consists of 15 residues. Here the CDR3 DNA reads TGTGCCAGCAGACCAACTAGCAATGGGGCCAACGTCCTGACTTTC. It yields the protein CASRPTSNGANVLTF.

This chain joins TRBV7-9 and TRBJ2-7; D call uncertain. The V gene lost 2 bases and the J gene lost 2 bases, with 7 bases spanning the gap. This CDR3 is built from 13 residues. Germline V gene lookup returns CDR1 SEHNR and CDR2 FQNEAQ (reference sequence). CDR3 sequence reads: CASSLNSAYEQYF. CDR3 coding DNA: TGTGCCAGCAGCTTAAACTCAGCCTACGAGCAGTACTTC.

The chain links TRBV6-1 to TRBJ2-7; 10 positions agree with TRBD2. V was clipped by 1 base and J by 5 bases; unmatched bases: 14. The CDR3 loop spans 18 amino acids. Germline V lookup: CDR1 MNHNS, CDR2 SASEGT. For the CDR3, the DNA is TGTGCCAGCAGTGAAGTGTCGGCGGTTTCTAGCGGGAGCCACGAGCAGTACTTC. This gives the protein CASSEVSAVSSGSHEQYF.